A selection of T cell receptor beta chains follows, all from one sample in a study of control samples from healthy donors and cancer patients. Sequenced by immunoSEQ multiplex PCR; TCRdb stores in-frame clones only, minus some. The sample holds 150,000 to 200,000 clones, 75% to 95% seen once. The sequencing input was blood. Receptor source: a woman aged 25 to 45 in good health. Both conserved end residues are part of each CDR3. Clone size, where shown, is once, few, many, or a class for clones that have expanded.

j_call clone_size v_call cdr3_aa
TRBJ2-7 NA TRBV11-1 CASSLVRESYEQYF
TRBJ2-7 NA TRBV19 CASSIVTSAEQYF
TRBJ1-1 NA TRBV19 CASSQGVYTEAFF
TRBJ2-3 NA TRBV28 CASSLTGTSTDTQYF
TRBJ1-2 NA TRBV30 CAWSRGQVANYGYTF
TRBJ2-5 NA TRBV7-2 CASSSPAGGRETQYF
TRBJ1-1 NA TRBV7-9 CASSLTGGYNTEAFF
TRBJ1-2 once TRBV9 CASSVQGAYGYTF
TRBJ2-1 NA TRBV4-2 CASSQDLGASSYNEQFF
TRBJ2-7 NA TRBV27 CASSLTGNHEQYF
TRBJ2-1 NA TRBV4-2 CASSPQGSSYNEQFF
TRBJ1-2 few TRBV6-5 CASSYSLNYGYTF
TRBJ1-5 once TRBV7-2 CASSFGPGQYQPQHF
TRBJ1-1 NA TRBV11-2 CASSFSVNTEAFF
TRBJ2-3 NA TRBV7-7 CASSPLGQGTDTQYF
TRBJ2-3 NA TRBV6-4 CASSDRQDTQYF
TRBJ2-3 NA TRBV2 CASRLAPDTQYF
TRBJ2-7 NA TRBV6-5 CASSSGAYEQYF
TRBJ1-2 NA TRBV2 CASSAAGYGYTF
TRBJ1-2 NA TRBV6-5 CASSRGQGTYGYTF
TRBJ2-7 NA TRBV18 CASSPRSYEQYF
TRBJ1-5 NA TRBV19 CASSPGQGASNQPQHF
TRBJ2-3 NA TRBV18 CASSPERRLTDTQYF
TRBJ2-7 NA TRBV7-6 CASSLGTSGGAYEQYF
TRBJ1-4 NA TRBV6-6 CASSPGQGYEKLFF
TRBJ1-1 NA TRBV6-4 CASSPGRDTEAFF
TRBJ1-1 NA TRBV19 CASSIVLGRNTEAFF
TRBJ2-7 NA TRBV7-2 CASRGTSGSTGEQYF
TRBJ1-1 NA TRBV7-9 CASSPWDTPNTEAFF
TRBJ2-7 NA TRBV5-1 CASSTPRGAEQYF
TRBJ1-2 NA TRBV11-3 CASSSLDDDYGYTF
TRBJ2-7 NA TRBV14 CASSQAGGGYEQYF
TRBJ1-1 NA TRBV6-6 CASSYNRGKNTEAFF
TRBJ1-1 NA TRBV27 CASSAQGDTEAFF
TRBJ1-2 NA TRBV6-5 CASRGDRGEGYTF
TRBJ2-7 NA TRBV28 CASSTPGTGLDEQYF
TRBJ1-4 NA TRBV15 CATSREGGTGDEKLFF
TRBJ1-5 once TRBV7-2 CASSLGSGIQPQHF
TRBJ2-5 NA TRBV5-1 CASSLGRQGYQETQYF
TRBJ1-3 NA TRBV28 CASTRDFRPGNTIYF
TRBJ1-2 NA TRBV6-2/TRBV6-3 CASSYKGARRGYTF
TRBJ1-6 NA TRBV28 CASSLDGNSPLHF
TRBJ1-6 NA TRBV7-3 CASSLTSAGQNSPLHF
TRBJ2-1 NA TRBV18 CASSLGQNNEQFF
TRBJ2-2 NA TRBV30 CAWSADTNTGELFF
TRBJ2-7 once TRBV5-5 CASSFSRGYEQYF
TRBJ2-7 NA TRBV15 CATSRAAGAPYEQYF
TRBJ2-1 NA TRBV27 CASSPRGPYNEQFF
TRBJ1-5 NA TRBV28 CASSEPGTGVQPQHF
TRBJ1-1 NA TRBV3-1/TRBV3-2 CASSRQGATEAFF
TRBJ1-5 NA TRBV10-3 CASRDSNQPQHF
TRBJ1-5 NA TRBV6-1 CASSEGRGLYQPQHF
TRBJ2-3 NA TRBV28 CASSDLTSGAYTDTQYF
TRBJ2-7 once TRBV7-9 CASSLSGRIYEQYF
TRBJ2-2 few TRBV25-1 CASSEGDRARTGELFF